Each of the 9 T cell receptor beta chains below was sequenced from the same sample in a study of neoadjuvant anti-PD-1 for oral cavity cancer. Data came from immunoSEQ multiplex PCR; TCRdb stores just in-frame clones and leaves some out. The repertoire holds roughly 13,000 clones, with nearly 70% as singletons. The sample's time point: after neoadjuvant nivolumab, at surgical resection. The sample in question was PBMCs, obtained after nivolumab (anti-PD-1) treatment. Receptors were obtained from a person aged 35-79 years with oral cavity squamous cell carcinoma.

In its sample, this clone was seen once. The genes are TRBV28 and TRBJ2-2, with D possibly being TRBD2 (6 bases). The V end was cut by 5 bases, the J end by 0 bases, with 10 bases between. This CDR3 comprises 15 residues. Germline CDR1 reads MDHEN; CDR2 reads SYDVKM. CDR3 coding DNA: TGTGCCAGCAGTCTCCGGGGGACGAACACCGGGGAGCTGTTTTTT. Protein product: CASSLRGTNTGELFF.

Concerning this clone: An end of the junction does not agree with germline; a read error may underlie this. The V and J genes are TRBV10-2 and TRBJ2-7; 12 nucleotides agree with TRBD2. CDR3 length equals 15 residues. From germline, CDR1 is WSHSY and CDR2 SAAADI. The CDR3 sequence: CASNEGLAGPYEQYF. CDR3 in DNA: TGCGCCAGCAATGAGGGACTAGCGGGTCCCTACGAGCAGTACTTC.

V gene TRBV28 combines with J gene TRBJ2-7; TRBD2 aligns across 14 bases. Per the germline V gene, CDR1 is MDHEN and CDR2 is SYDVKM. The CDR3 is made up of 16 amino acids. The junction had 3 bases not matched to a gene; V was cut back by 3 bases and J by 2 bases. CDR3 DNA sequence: TGTGCCAGCAGTTTGGGGGGACTAGCGGGAGCCTACGAGCAGTACTTC. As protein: CASSLGGLAGAYEQYF.

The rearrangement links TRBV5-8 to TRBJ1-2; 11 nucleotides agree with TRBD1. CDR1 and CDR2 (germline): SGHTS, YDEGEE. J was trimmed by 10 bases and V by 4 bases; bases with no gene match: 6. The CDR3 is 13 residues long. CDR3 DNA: TGTGCCAGCAGCGCCGGGACAGGGGGGGTCTACACCTTC. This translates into CASSAGTGGVYTF.

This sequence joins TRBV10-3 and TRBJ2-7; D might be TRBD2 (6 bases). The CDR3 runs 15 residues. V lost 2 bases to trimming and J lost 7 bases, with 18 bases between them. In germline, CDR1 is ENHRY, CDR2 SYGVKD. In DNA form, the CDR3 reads TGTGCCATCAGTGAGCCCTACGCTGGAGGAGGGGAGCAGTACTTC. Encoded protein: CAISEPYAGGGEQYF.

CDR3 amino acids: CASTSGGGQETQYF. In DNA, the CDR3 is TGTGCCAGCACCTCCGGGGGCGGCCAAGAGACCCAGTACTTC. J is TRBJ2-5 and V is TRBV5-5; the D gene could be TRBD1 or TRBD2 (6 bases each). The CDR3 sequence is 14 residues long. Trimming cost V 6 bases and J 1 base, with 13 bases left between them. Germline V gene lookup returns CDR1 SGHKS and CDR2 YYEKEE (reference sequence).

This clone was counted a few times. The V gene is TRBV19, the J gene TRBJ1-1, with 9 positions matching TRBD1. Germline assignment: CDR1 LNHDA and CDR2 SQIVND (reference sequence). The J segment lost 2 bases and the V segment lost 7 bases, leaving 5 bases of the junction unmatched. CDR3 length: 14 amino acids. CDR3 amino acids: CASTRDRVNTEAFF. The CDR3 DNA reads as TGTGCCAGTACCAGGGACAGGGTAAACACTGAAGCTTTCTTT.

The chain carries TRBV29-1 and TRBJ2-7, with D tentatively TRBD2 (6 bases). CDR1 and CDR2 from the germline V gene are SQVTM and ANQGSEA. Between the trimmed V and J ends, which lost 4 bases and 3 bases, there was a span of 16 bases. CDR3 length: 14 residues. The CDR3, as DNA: TGCAGCGTTGTGACTAGTGGAGGGATCTACGAGCAGTACTTC. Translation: CSVVTSGGIYEQYF.

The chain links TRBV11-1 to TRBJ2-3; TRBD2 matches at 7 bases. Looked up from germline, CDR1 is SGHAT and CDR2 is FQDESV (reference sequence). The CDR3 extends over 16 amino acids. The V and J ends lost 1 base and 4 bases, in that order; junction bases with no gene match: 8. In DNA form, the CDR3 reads TGTGCCAGCAGCTTAGGCTCGGCGGGAGTGGCAGATACGCAGTATTTT. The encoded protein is CASSLGSAGVADTQYF.